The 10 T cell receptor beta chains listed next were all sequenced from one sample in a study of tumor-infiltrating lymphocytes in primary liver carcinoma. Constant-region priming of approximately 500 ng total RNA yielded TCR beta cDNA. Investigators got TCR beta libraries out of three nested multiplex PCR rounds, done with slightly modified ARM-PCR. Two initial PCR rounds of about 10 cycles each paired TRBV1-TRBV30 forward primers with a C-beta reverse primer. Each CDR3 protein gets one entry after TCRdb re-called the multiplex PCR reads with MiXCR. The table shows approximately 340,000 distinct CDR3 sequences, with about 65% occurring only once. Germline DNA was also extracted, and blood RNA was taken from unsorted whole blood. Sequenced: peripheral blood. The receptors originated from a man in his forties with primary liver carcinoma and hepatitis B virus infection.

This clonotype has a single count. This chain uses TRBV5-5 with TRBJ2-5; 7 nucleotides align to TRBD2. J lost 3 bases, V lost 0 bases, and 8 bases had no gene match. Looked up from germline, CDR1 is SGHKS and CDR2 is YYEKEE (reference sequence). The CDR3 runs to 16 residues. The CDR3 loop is CASSLGAGDSEETQYF. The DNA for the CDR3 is TGTGCCAGCAGCTTGGGTGCGGGGGATAGCGAAGAGACCCAGTACTTC.

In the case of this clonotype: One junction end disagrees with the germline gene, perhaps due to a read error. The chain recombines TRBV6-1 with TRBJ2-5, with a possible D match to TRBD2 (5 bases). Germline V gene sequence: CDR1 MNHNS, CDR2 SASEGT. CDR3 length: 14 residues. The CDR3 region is CASAIVGDSQTQNF. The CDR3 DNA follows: TGTGCCAGCGCCATAGTGGGAGACTCACAGACCCAGAACTTC.

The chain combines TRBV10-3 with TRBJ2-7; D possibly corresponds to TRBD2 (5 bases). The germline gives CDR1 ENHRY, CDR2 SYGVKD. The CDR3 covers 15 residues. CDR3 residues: CGSAPLLEGTYEQYF. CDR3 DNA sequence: TGTGGCAGCGCACCACTACTAGAGGGCACTTACGAGCAGTACTTC.

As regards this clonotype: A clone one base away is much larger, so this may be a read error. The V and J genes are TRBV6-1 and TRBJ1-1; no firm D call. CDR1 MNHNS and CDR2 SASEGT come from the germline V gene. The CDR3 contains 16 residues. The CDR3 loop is CAGSDPAGFYDTEAFF. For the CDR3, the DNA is TGTGCCGGCAGTGATCCGGCAGGTTTTTACGACACTGAAGCTTTCTTT.

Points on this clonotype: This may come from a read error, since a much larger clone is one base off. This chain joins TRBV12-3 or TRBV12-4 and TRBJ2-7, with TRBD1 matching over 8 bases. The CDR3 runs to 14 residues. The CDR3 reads CAGRDGQGKDEQYF. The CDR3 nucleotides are TGTGCCGGCAGAGACGGACAGGGTAAGGACGAGCAGTACTTC.

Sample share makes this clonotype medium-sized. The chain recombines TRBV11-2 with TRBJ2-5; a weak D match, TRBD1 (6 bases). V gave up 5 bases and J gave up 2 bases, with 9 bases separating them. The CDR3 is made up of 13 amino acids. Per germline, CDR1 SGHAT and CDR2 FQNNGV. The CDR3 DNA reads TGTGCCAGCAGCCTGGGGACACAAGAGACCCAGTACTTC. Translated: CASSLGTQETQYF. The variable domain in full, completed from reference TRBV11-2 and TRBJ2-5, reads EAGVAQSPRYKIIEKRQSVAFWCNPISGHATLYWYQQILGQGPKLLIQFQNNGVVDDSQLPKDRFSAERLKGVDSTLKIQPAKLEDSAVYLCASSLGTQETQYFGPGTRLLVL.

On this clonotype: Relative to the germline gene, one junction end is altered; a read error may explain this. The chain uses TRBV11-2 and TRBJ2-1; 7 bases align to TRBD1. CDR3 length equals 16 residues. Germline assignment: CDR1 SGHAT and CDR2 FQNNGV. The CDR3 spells CASSPSTGRLYNEQSF. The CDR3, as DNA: TGTGCCAGCAGCCCCTCGACAGGGCGCTTGTACAATGAGCAATCCTTC.

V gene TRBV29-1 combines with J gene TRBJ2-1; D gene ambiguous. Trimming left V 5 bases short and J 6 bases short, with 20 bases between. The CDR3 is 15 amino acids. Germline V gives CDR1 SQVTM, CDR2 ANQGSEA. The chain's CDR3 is CSVLHRVCLGNEQFF. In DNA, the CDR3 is TGCAGCGTTCTACATCGGGTATGTCTGGGCAATGAGCAGTTCTTC.

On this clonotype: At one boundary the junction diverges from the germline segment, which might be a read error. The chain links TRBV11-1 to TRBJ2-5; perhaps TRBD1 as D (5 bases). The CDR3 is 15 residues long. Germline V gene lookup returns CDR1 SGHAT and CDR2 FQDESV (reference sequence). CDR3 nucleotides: TGTGTCAGCAGCTCGCAAGGACATTTCCAAGAGACCCAGCACTTC. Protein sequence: CVSSSQGHFQETQHF. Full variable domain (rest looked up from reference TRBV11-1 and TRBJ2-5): EAEVAQSPRYKITEKSQAVAFWCDPISGHATLYWYRQILGQGPELLVQFQDESVVDDSQLPKDRFSAERLKGVDSTLKIQPAELGDSAMYLCVSSSQGHFQETQHFGPGTRLLVL.

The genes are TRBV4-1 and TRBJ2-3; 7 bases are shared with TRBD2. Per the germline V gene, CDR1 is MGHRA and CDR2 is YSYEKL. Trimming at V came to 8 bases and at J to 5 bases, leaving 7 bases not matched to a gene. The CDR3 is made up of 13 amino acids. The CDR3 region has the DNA TGCGCCAGCCGAATTGCGGGAGAAGATACGCAGTATTTT. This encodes CASRIAGEDTQYF.